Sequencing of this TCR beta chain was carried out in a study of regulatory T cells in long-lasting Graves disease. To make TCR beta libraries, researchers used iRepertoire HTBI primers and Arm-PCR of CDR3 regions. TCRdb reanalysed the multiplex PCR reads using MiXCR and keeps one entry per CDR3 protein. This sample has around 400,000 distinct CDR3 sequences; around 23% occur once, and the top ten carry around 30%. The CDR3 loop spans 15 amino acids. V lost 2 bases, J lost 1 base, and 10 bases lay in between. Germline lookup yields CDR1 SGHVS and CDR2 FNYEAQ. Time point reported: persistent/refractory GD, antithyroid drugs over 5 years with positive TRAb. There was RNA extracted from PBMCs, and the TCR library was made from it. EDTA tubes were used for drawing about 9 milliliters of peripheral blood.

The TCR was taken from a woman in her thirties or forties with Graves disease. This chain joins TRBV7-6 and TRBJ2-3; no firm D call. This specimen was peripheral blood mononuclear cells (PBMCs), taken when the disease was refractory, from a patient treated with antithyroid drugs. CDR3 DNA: TGTGCCAGCAGCTTATCCACCGGAGGCACAGATACGCAGTATTTT. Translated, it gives CASSLSTGGTDTQYF. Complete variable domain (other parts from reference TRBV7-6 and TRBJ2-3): GAGVSQSPRYKVTKRGQDVALRCDPISGHVSLYWYRQALGQGPEFLTYFNYEAQQDKSGLPNDRFSAERPEGSISTLTIQRTEQRDSAMYRCASSLSTGGTDTQYFGPGTRLTVL.